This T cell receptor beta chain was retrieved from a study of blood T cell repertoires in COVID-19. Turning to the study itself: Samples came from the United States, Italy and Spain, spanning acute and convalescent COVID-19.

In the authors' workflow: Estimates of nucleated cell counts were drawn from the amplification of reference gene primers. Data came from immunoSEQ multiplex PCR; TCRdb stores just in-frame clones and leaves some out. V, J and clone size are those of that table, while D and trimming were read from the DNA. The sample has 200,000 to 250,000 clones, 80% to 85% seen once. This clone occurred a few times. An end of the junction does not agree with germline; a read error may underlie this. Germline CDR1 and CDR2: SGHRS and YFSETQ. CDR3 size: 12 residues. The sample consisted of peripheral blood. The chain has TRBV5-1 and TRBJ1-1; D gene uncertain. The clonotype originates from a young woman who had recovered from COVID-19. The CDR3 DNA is TGCGCCAGCAGTTTGGGAGGGCGGGGAGCTTTCTTT. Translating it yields CASSLGGRGAFF.